The entry that follows covers one TCR beta chain sequence. This sample is part of a study of blood T cell repertoires in COVID-19. Study-level background: From T cells, B-cell-depleted T cells, or PBMCs came the material, which was cDNA or gDNA.

Germline CDR1 is SGHVS and CDR2 is FNYEAQ. This CDR3 comprises 18 residues. The V segment lost 6 bases and the J segment 8 bases; nucleotides outside the gene matches: 21. Assay: immunoSEQ multiplex PCR; the TCRdb copy retains only in-frame clones and omits some. Of around 120,000 clones in the sample, around nine tenths were seen once. The sequence derives from a human donor with active COVID-19. The donor label of this sample is uncertain. The sequenced sample was peripheral blood. This rearrangement joins TRBV7-6 to TRBJ2-1; 8 bases agree with TRBD2. The CDR3 coding sequence is TGTGCCAGCAGTTCTGGGCGGGGTCTAGCGGGTCCTTGGGATGAGCAGTTCTTC. Translated, it gives CASSSGRGLAGPWDEQFF.